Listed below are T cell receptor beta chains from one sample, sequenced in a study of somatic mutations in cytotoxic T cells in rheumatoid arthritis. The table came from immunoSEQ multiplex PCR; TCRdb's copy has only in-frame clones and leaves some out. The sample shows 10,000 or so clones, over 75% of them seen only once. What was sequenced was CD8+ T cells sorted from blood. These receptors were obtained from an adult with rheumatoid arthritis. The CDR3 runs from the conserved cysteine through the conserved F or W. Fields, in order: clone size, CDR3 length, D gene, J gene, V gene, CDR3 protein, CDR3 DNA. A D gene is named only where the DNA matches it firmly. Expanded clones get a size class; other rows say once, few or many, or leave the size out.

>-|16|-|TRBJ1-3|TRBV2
CASIRPDGGFGNTIYF
TGTGCCAGCATACGCCCGGACGGAGGCTTTGGAAACACCATATATTTT
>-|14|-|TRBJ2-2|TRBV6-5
CASSYSKGGGELFF
TGTGCCAGCAGTTACTCCAAGGGCGGCGGGGAGCTGTTTTTT
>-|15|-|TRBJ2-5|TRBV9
CASSVAGAGEETQYF
TGTGCCAGCAGCGTAGCGGGCGCAGGGGAAGAGACCCAGTACTTC
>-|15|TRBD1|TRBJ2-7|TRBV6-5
CASSSQDRGRDEQYF
TGTGCCAGCAGTTCCCAGGACAGGGGGCGCGACGAGCAGTACTTC
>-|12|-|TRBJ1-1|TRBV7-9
CASSLEANEAFF
TGTGCCAGCAGCTTAGAGGCCAATGAAGCTTTCTTT
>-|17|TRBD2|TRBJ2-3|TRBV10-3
CAKGLAGAGDHTDTQYF
TGTGCCAAGGGACTAGCGGGAGCGGGGGATCACACAGATACGCAGTATTTT
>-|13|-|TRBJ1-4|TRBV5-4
CASSFRDSTKLFF
TGTGCCAGCAGCTTCAGGGACTCCACGAAACTGTTTTTT
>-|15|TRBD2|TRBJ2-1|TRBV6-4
CASSAGGGAVYEQFF
TGTGCCAGCAGTGCTGGCGGGGGGGCCGTTTATGAGCAGTTCTTC
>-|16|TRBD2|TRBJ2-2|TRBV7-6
CASSLEGGSYTGELFF
TGTGCCAGCAGCTTAGAAGGCGGGAGCTACACCGGGGAGCTGTTTTTT
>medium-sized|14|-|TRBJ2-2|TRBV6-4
CASNQGPGAGELFF
TGTGCCAGCAACCAGGGCCCGGGCGCCGGGGAGCTGTTTTTT
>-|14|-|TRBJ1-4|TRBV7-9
CASSGYSTNEKLFF
TGTGCCAGCAGCGGTTATTCAACTAATGAAAAACTGTTTTTT
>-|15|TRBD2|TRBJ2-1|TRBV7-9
CASSLDPSGYNEQFF
TGTGCCAGCAGCTTAGACCCTAGCGGTTACAATGAGCAGTTCTTC
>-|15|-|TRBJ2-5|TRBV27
CASSYGAAGQETQYF
TGTGCCAGCAGTTATGGGGCGGCGGGCCAAGAGACCCAGTACTTC